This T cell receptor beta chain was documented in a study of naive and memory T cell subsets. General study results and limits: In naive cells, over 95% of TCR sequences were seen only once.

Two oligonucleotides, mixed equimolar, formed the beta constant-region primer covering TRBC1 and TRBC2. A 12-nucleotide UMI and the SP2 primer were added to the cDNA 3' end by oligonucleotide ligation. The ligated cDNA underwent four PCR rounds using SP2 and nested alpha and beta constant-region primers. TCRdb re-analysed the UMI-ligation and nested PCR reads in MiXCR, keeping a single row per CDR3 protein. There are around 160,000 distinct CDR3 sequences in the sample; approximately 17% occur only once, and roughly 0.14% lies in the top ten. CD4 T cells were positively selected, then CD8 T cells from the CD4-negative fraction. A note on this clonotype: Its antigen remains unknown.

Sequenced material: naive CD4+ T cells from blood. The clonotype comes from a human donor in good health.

The CDR3 here is CASSRYLADNTDTQYF. CDR3 nucleotide sequence: TGTGCCAGCTCACGATATCTAGCCGACAACACAGATACGCAGTATTTT. The rearrangement uses TRBV18 and TRBJ2-3; D may be TRBD2 (5 bases). The CDR3 loop spans 16 amino acids. CDR1 and CDR2 from the germline V gene are KGHSH and LQKENI. Trimming pared 4 bases from V and 2 bases from J, leaving 16 bases between.